Following are 3 T cell receptor beta chains from one sample sequenced in a study of blood T cell repertoires in COVID-19. Generated by immunoSEQ multiplex PCR, the TCRdb table keeps only in-frame clones and is missing some. The profile shows about 140,000 clones, 88% of them singletons. Material for sequencing was peripheral blood. The receptors shown here come from a human donor with COVID-19, enrolled during active disease. The donor label of this sample is uncertain.

Concerning this clone: The sample holds other DNA sequences that translate to the same CDR3. The chain couples TRBV4-1 to TRBJ1-2; D is ambiguous. CDR3 size: 14 residues. Trimming removed 0 bases from V and 2 bases from J, with 7 bases in between. The germline V gene has CDR1 MGHRA and CDR2 YSYEKL. The CDR3 nucleotides read TGCGCCAGCAGCCAAGAACCGGGGAACTATGGCTACACCTTC. Translated: CASSQEPGNYGYTF.

V gene TRBV18 combines with J gene TRBJ1-2; no reliable D call. The CDR3 runs to 16 residues. Per the germline V gene, CDR1 is KGHSH and CDR2 is LQKENI. V lost 0 bases and J lost 5, with 16 bases in between. The CDR3 DNA is TGTGCCAGCTCACCACCCGAAGGCAGGTGGGCGTATGGCTACACCTTC. The encoded protein is CASSPPEGRWAYGYTF.

This chain links TRBV6-5 with TRBJ2-5, with 7 bases that match TRBD1. This CDR3 is built from 14 residues. The V gene end was trimmed by 6 bases and the J gene end by 3 bases; junction bases not matched to a gene: 7. Germline V gene lookup returns CDR1 MNHEY and CDR2 SVGAGI. The CDR3, as DNA: TGTGCCAGCAGCTTAGACGGGACAGAAGAGACCCAGTACTTC. This encodes CASSLDGTEETQYF.